The 32 T cell receptor beta chains listed next were all sequenced from one sample in a study of T and B cells in COVID-19 patients. TRB rearrangements were amplified by multiplex PCR with BIOMED2 TRB-A/B primers. TCRdb called the multiplex PCR reads again in MiXCR, with one record for every CDR3 protein. The sample has thousands of distinct CDR3 sequences, 25% to 40% seen once. Each TRB amplification used 250-500 ng of genomic DNA from blood. The sample was blood. The receptors were sampled from a human donor with active COVID-19.

The chain has TRBV13 and TRBJ1-2; maybe TRBD1 (6 bases). Per the germline V gene, CDR1 is PRHDT and CDR2 is FYEKMQ (reference sequence). Trimming took 6 bases from V and 0 from J, leaving 14 bases between them. The CDR3 sequence is 15 residues long. For the CDR3, the DNA is TGTGCCAGCAGTCGACGGACAGTCTCTAACTATGGCTACACCTTC. Translation: CASSRRTVSNYGYTF.

As to this clonotype: Since a much larger clone is just one base distant, this may be a read error. The rearrangement links TRBV5-4 to TRBJ2-7; 8 nucleotides agree with TRBD1. CDR3 length: 14 residues. Per germline, CDR1 SGHNT and CDR2 YYREEE (reference sequence). In nucleotides, the CDR3 is TGTGCCAGAAGCTTGGGGCAGGGGGCTCACGAGCAGTACTTC. It encodes CARSLGQGAHEQYF.

The J gene is TRBJ2-1, the V gene TRBV19; TRBD2 might be the D (5 bases). The CDR3 is 15 amino acids. Trimming left V 3 bases short and J 1 base short, with 10 bases between. The germline V gene has CDR1 LNHDA and CDR2 SQIVND (reference sequence). The CDR3 DNA follows: TGTGCCAGTAGTATCGTTCGGGGTTCCTACAATGAGCAGTTCTTC. It translates to CASSIVRGSYNEQFF. Based on the CDR3 plus reference TRBV19 and TRBJ2-1, the full variable domain is DGGITQSPKYLFRKEGQNVTLSCEQNLNHDAMYWYRQDPGQGLRLIYYSQIVNDFQKGDIAEGYSVSREKKESFPLTVTSAQKNPTAFYLCASSIVRGSYNEQFFGPGTRLTVL.

In this sample, this clonotype turned up a few times. V and J are TRBV19 and TRBJ1-1; D not certain. Germline V lookup: CDR1 LNHDA, CDR2 SQIVND (reference sequence). V was clipped by 5 bases and J by 0 bases, with 7 bases between them. This CDR3 is 13 amino acids long. CDR3: CASSLGVNTEAFF. The CDR3 DNA sequence: TGTGCCAGTAGTCTGGGTGTGAACACTGAAGCTTTCTTT.

The V call is TRBV18, the J call TRBJ2-5, with D perhaps TRBD2 (6 bases). V was clipped by 0 bases and J by 7 bases, with 15 bases between them. CDR1 and CDR2 from the germline V gene are KGHSH and LQKENI. The CDR3 has 15 amino acids. CDR3 DNA: TGTGCCAGCTCACCACCGAGTGGGAGGATGGGGACCCAGTACTTC. It is translated as CASSPPSGRMGTQYF.

DNA of the CDR3: TGTGCCAGCAGTTACGATTTCGGGGGAGGGACAGATACGCAGTATTTT. Amino acid sequence: CASSYDFGGGTDTQYF. The chain is built from TRBV6-5 and TRBJ2-3; 7 bases are a match to TRBD2. The CDR3 totals 16 residues. Germline trimming cut 2 bases from V and 3 bases from J; bases unmatched to any gene: 8. Germline V gene sequence: CDR1 MNHEY, CDR2 SVGAGI.

The chain combines TRBV19 with TRBJ2-1, with 8 nucleotides matching TRBD2. The CDR3 runs 18 residues. Germline V gives CDR1 LNHDA, CDR2 SQIVND (reference sequence). Germline trimming cut 3 bases from V and 0 bases from J; bases unmatched to any gene: 10. In DNA form, the CDR3 reads TGTGCCAGTAGTATTGGGAGACCGGGAGGGCTCTCCTACAATGAGCAGTTCTTC. Its protein is CASSIGRPGGLSYNEQFF.

Only a few counts were recorded for this clonotype. This sequence joins TRBV5-4 and TRBJ1-4; 9 bases are shared with TRBD1. CDR3 size: 15 residues. CDR1 SGHNT and CDR2 YYREEE come from the germline V gene (reference sequence). After removal of 4 bases from V and 3 bases from J, the junction contained 4 bases not matched to a gene. CDR3 sequence (DNA): TGTGCCAGCAGCGCGGGACAGGGTGCTAATGAAAAACTGTTTTTT. As protein: CASSAGQGANEKLFF.

This clonotype has just a few counts. The V gene is TRBV12-3 or TRBV12-4, the J gene TRBJ2-7; D remains unclear. The V gene lost 2 bases and the J gene lost 3 bases, with 5 bases spanning the gap. The length of the CDR3 is 12 residues. DNA of the CDR3: TGTGCCAGCAGTTTAAACAACTACGAGCAGTACTTC. Protein sequence: CASSLNNYEQYF.

This clonotype was found a few times. The chain carries TRBV13 and TRBJ1-5; TRBD1 aligns across 7 bases. Trimming removed 5 bases from V and 1 base from J; junction bases left unmatched: 5. CDR3 size: 15 residues. Germline-derived CDR1 and CDR2 are PRHDT and FYEKMQ (reference sequence). The CDR3 DNA is TGTGCCAGCAGCCTTCGACAGGGCAGCAATCAGCCCCAGCATTTT. Its protein product is CASSLRQGSNQPQHF.

V is TRBV6-6 and J is TRBJ2-1, with 12 bases aligning to TRBD2. The length of the CDR3 is 14 residues. V was pared by 7 bases and J by 4 bases, with 2 bases of the junction left unmatched. Germline CDR1 reads MNHNY; CDR2 reads SVGAGI (reference sequence). CDR3 sequence (DNA): TGTGCCAGCACAGGACTAGCGGGATACAATGAGCAGTTCTTC. Translating it yields CASTGLAGYNEQFF.

This clonotype is medium-sized within its sample. V and J are TRBV29-1 and TRBJ2-7; 10 bases line up with TRBD1. CDR1 is SQVTM, CDR2 ANQGSEA, per germline. Trimming took 5 bases from V and 3 from J; bases not matched to a gene: 4. This CDR3 spans 13 amino acids. CDR3 nucleotides: TGCAGCGTTTCTCGGGACAGGGGCTACGAGCAGTACTTC. Translating gives CSVSRDRGYEQYF.

This chain links TRBV12-3 or TRBV12-4 with TRBJ1-5, with a possible D match to TRBD1 (5 bases). Trimming pared 6 bases from V and 11 bases from J, leaving 17 bases between. The CDR3 has 13 residues. The CDR3 is CASSWGGEGAQHF. The CDR3 DNA sequence: TGTGCCAGCAGCTGGGGGGGGGAAGGAGCCCAGCATTTT.

In its sample, this clonotype was seen a few times. The V call is TRBV10-3, the J call TRBJ2-7; 9 bases align to TRBD2. The germline V gene has CDR1 ENHRY and CDR2 SYGVKD. CDR3 length equals 12 residues. The J segment lost 3 bases and the V segment lost 10 bases, leaving 4 bases of the junction unmatched. The CDR3 sequence is CATKTSGYEQYF. CDR3 DNA: TGTGCCACGAAGACTAGCGGCTACGAGCAGTACTTC.

This rearrangement joins TRBV30 to TRBJ1-1, with no clear D. CDR3 length: 11 amino acids. The germline V gene encodes CDR1 GTSNPN and CDR2 SVGIG (reference sequence). V lost 2 bases and J lost 4, with 5 bases in between. The CDR3 sequence: CAWSQSTEAFF. CDR3 DNA sequence: TGTGCCTGGAGTCAAAGCACTGAAGCTTTCTTT. Combining the CDR3 with reference TRBV30 and TRBJ1-1 gives the whole variable domain SQTIHQWPATLVQPVGSPLSLECTVEGTSNPNLYWYRQAAGRGLQLLFYSVGIGQISSEVPQNLSASRPQDRQFILSSKKLLLSDSGFYLCAWSQSTEAFFGQGTRLTVV.

This clonotype turned up a few times. The chain couples TRBV19 to TRBJ1-2; a weak D match, TRBD1 (5 bases). The germline V gene encodes CDR1 LNHDA and CDR2 SQIVND (reference sequence). The length of the CDR3 is 15 residues. Trimming removed 4 bases from V and 0 bases from J, with 12 bases in between. Here the CDR3 reads CASSTGPPSNYGYTF. In DNA, the CDR3 is TGTGCCAGTAGTACAGGGCCTCCTTCTAACTATGGCTACACCTTC.

This clonotype was counted many times. The chain uses TRBV19 and TRBJ1-5; D call uncertain. V gave up 5 bases and J gave up 3 bases, with 8 bases separating them. Germline CDR1 and CDR2: LNHDA and SQIVND (reference sequence). The CDR3 is made up of 13 amino acids. CDR3 sequence reads: CASSPRANQPQHF. DNA for the CDR3: TGTGCCAGTAGTCCACGGGCCAATCAGCCCCAGCATTTT.

The chain links TRBV12-3 or TRBV12-4 to TRBJ2-1; maybe TRBD2 (8 bases). Between the trimmed V and J ends, which lost 5 bases and 9 bases, there was a span of 20 bases. The CDR3 sequence is 15 residues long. This chain's CDR3 is CASSKAGEGDSEQFF. CDR3 nucleotide sequence: TGTGCCAGCAGTAAAGCGGGAGAAGGGGACAGTGAGCAGTTCTTC.

By sample share, this clonotype is medium-sized (0.01 to 0.1%). The chain couples TRBV6-5 to TRBJ2-7; 7 bases fit TRBD1. J was trimmed by 1 base and V by 8 bases; bases with no gene match: 11. The CDR3 loop spans 15 amino acids. Germline V gives CDR1 MNHEY, CDR2 SVGAGI. The CDR3 loop is CASDIAWGQSYEQYF. The CDR3 DNA reads as TGTGCCAGCGATATCGCTTGGGGACAGTCCTACGAGCAGTACTTC.

The rearrangement links TRBV20-1 to TRBJ2-7; 13 bases align to TRBD2. V lost 1 base, J lost 2 bases, and 5 bases stayed unmatched. The germline gives CDR1 DFQATT, CDR2 SNEGSKA (reference sequence). The CDR3 is 16 residues long. The CDR3: CSARGAGLAGTYEQYF. The CDR3, as DNA: TGCAGTGCTAGAGGCGCGGGACTAGCGGGGACCTACGAGCAGTACTTC.

The rearrangement uses TRBV6-5 and TRBJ2-7; no firm D call. Germline V lookup: CDR1 MNHEY, CDR2 SVGAGI. The V end lost 6 bases, the J end lost 3 bases, and 6 bases lay between the germline ends. The CDR3 runs 11 residues. The CDR3 DNA follows: TGTGCCAGCAGCGACGGCTACGAGCAGTACTTC. Amino acids: CASSDGYEQYF.

J is TRBJ1-3 and V is TRBV27, with no clear D. The CDR3 sequence is 15 residues long. Germline V gene lookup returns CDR1 MNHEY and CDR2 SMNVEV (reference sequence). V was cut by 5 bases and J by 0 bases, with 11 bases left in between. DNA for the CDR3: TGTGCCAGCAGTCTGGTCGGACTCTCTGGAAACACCATATATTTT. As protein: CASSLVGLSGNTIYF.

The chain couples TRBV5-3 to TRBJ1-1; unclear D gene. TRBV5-3 falls under the ORF class, with uncertain function. V dropped 8 bases and J dropped 7 bases, with 15 bases sitting between them. There are 12 residues in the CDR3. As DNA, the CDR3 is TGTGCCAGCAGTTTAGGGTTTGGTGAAGCTTTCTTT. It yields the protein CASSLGFGEAFF.

This clonotype has more than one count but fewer than ten. This chain joins TRBV6-1 and TRBJ2-1, with 10 nucleotides matching TRBD2. Per germline, CDR1 MNHNS and CDR2 SASEGT. This CDR3 is 15 amino acids long. V gave up 1 base and J gave up 5 bases; unmatched junction bases: 2. CDR3 in DNA: TGTGCCAGCAGTGAAGGGACTAGCGGAAACAATGAGCAGTTCTTC. The encoded protein is CASSEGTSGNNEQFF.

This chain links TRBV20-1 with TRBJ1-4; 7 positions match TRBD1. Losses at the gene ends were 2 bases for V and 1 base for J; bases not matched to a gene: 4. This CDR3 contains 15 residues. CDR1 and CDR2 from the germline V gene are DFQATT and SNEGSKA (reference sequence). The CDR3 coding sequence is TGCAGTGCTAGATTACACAGGGGAACTAATGAAAAACTGTTTTTT. Translated, it gives CSARLHRGTNEKLFF.

Points on this clonotype: A much larger clone lies a single base off, so this may be a read error. The gene calls are TRBV18 and TRBJ2-6; D is possibly TRBD1 (6 bases). The ends were cut back, 7 bases at V and 1 base at J, with 23 bases in the middle. Germline CDR1 is KGHSH and CDR2 is LQKENI. CDR3 size: 19 residues. The CDR3 loop reads CASLLRLGQDLSGANVLTF. CDR3 DNA: TGTGCCAGCTTATTAAGGTTGGGACAAGACCTATCTGGGGCCAACGTCCTGACTTTC.

The chain is built from TRBV12-3 or TRBV12-4 and TRBJ2-2; TRBD2 agrees at 9 bases. The CDR3 totals 15 residues. After removal of 4 bases from V and 6 bases from J, the junction contained 6 bases not matched to a gene. CDR3 region: CASSSIAGAAGELFF. Written as DNA, the CDR3 is TGTGCCAGCAGTTCTATAGCGGGAGCCGCCGGGGAGCTGTTTTTT.

The V call is TRBV5-5, the J call TRBJ2-3; TRBD2 agrees at 12 bases. Germline lookup yields CDR1 SGHKS and CDR2 YYEKEE (reference sequence). Trimming cost V 3 bases and J 5 bases; bases outside gene matches: 13. The CDR3 sequence is 18 residues long. The CDR3 spells CASSSKQLAGGEGDTQYF. The CDR3 nucleotides are TGTGCCAGCAGCTCCAAACAACTAGCGGGAGGTGAGGGAGATACGCAGTATTTT.

This rearrangement joins TRBV5-4 to TRBJ2-5; 8 bases match TRBD2. This CDR3 comprises 16 residues. V lost 3 bases to trimming and J lost 2 bases; unmatched junction nucleotides: 9. CDR1 is SGHNT and CDR2 is YYREEE in the germline V gene (reference sequence). The CDR3 nucleotides are TGTGCCAGCAGCTCGGGTGGCGGGAGGAAGCAAGAGACCCAGTACTTC. This sequence encodes CASSSGGGRKQETQYF.

This clonotype was picked up one time. The V call is TRBV5-6, the J call TRBJ2-1, with D unresolved. The CDR3 extends over 11 amino acids. V was clipped by 2 bases and J by 10 bases, with 7 bases between them. Per germline, CDR1 SGHDT and CDR2 YYEEEE. The CDR3 spells CASSLVREQFF. The CDR3 nucleotides read TGTGCCAGCAGCTTAGTCCGAGAGCAGTTCTTC.

Relative to its sample, this clonotype is medium-sized. This sequence joins TRBV19 and TRBJ1-1; D unresolved. The CDR3 spans 11 residues. CDR1 and CDR2 (germline): LNHDA, SQIVND (reference sequence). Trimming cost V 7 bases and J 4 bases, with 7 bases left between them. The CDR3 is CASISSTEAFF. CDR3 coding DNA: TGTGCCAGTATCAGCAGCACTGAAGCTTTCTTT. Complete variable domain (other parts from reference TRBV19 and TRBJ1-1): DGGITQSPKYLFRKEGQNVTLSCEQNLNHDAMYWYRQDPGQGLRLIYYSQIVNDFQKGDIAEGYSVSREKKESFPLTVTSAQKNPTAFYLCASISSTEAFFGQGTRLTVV.

This clonotype is categorized as medium-sized. This rearrangement joins TRBV29-1 to TRBJ1-2; 8 bases match TRBD1. This CDR3 has 13 amino acids. J gave up 13 bases and V 2 bases, and 12 bases lay outside the gene matches. Germline CDR1 is SQVTM and CDR2 is ANQGSEA. The CDR3 DNA reads TGCAGCGTTGAACGAGGACAGGGATCGTTGTCCACCTTC. It encodes CSVERGQGSLSTF.